This T cell receptor (beta chain) appears in the sequencing data of a study of shared clonotypes between healthy human individuals. Regarding the study as a whole: Deeper or shallower sequencing was expected to change how clonotypes are shared among donors. At large depth, rarefaction still showed sorted-subset sequencing to be incomplete.

With regard to this clone: Its antigen remains unknown.

Cells designated naive CD8 were CD45RO-negative and were positively selected for CCR7, with terminally differentiated effector memory CD45RA+ cells excluded. Over several immunoSEQ plates, each subset's genomic DNA was distributed in even portions. Assay used: immunoSEQ multiplex PCR; TCRdb lists only in-frame clones, some missing. The sample holds hundreds of thousands of clones, 95% seen once. This CDR3 has 15 residues. Germline V gives CDR1 SGDLS, CDR2 YYNGEE. Trimming shortened V by 2 bases and J by 5 bases, and 16 bases separated the two germline ends. The clonotype was recovered from a woman aged 30 to 39 in good health. Sequences were obtained from naive CD8+ T cells sorted from blood. This chain uses TRBV9 with TRBJ2-5; possibly TRBD2 for D (7 bases). CDR3 DNA sequence: TGTGCCAGCAGCGTCTCGACTAGCCAGGGGGAGACCCAGTACTTC. It yields the protein CASSVSTSQGETQYF.